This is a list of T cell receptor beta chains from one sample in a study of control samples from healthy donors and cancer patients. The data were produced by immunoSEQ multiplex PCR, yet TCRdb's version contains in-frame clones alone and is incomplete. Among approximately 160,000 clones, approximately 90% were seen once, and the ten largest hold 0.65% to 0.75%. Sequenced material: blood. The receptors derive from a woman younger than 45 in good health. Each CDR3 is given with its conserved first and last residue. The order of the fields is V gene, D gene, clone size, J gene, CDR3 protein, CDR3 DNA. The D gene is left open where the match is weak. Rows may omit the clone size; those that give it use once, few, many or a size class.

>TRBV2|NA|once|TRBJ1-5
CASSELGGNQPQHF
TGTGCCAGCAGTGAATTGGGGGGCAATCAGCCCCAGCATTTT
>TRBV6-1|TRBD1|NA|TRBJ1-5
CASSALGVDRVKQPQHF
TGTGCCAGCAGTGCTTTAGGGGTGGACAGGGTAAAGCAGCCCCAGCATTTT
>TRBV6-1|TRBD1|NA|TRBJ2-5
CASSARSGTGQETQYF
TGTGCCAGCAGTGCGCGCTCCGGGACAGGTCAAGAGACCCAGTACTTC
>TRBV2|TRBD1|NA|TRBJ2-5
CASRSGTGKMETQYF
TGTGCCAGCAGATCCGGGACAGGGAAGATGGAGACCCAGTACTTC
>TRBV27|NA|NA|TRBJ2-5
CASSLVKWETQYF
TGTGCCAGCAGTTTAGTGAAATGGGAGACCCAGTACTTC
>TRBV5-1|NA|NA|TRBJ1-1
CASSVNREPAFF
TGCGCCAGCAGCGTGAACAGGGAGCCAGCTTTCTTT
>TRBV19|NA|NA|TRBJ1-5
CASSPPRGTGGQPQHF
TGTGCCAGTAGCCCCCCACGGGGGACTGGAGGTCAGCCCCAGCATTTT
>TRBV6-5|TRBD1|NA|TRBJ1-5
CASSQRQGTQHF
TGTGCCAGCAGTCAAAGACAGGGGACCCAGCATTTT
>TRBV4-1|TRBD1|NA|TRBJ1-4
CASSPRSPTQGARRVNEKLFF
TGCGCCAGCAGCCCAAGATCCCCAACACAGGGGGCGCGGAGGGTAAATGAAAAACTGTTTTTT
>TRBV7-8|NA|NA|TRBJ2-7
CASSLSGYSFYEQYF
TGTGCCAGCAGCTTAAGCGGGTACTCTTTCTACGAGCAGTACTTC
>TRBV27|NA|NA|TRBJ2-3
CASSLGGLSTDTQYF
TGTGCCAGCAGTTTAGGGGGGCTAAGCACAGATACGCAGTATTTT
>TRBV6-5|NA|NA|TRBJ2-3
CASRSGQETDTQYF
TGTGCCAGCAGGTCGGGGCAGGAGACAGATACGCAGTATTTT
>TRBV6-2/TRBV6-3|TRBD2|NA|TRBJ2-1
CASSYWAGGRGNEQFF
TGTGCCAGCAGTTACTGGGCGGGAGGCCGTGGGAATGAGCAGTTCTTC
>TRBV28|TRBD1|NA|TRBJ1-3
CASRPVDRRNTIYF
TGTGCCAGCAGACCTGTGGACAGGAGAAACACCATATATTTT
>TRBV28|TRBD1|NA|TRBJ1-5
CASSLPGTGGKTQHF
TGTGCCAGCAGTCTACCGGGGACAGGGGGCAAAACCCAGCATTTT
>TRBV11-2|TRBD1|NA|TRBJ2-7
CASEGASYEQYF
TGTGCCAGCGAGGGGGCGTCCTACGAGCAGTACTTC
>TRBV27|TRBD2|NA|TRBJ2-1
CASSQTSGSYNEQFF
TGTGCCAGCAGTCAAACTAGCGGGTCCTACAATGAGCAGTTCTTC
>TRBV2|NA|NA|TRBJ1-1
CASIRDRGATEAFF
TGTGCCAGCATTAGGGACCGGGGGGCCACTGAAGCTTTCTTT
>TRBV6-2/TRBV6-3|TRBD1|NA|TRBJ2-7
CASSPSRTGGENEQYF
TGTGCCAGCAGCCCCTCGCGGACAGGGGGCGAGAACGAGCAGTACTTC
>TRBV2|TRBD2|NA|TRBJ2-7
CASSDPRGLAGVSSYEQYF
TGTGCCAGCAGTGACCCTCGAGGACTAGCGGGGGTAAGCTCCTACGAGCAGTACTTC
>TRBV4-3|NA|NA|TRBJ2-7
CASSPSEGSSYEQYF
TGCGCCAGCAGCCCGAGCGAGGGGTCCTCCTACGAGCAGTACTTC
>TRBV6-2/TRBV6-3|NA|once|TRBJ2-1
CASSYRVTARNEQFF
TGTGCCAGCAGTTACCGGGTCACCGCGAGGAATGAGCAGTTCTTC
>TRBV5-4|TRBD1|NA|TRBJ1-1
CASSPGQGGAEAFF
TGTGCCAGCAGCCCGGGACAGGGTGGGGCTGAAGCTTTCTTT
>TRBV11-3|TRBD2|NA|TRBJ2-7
CASSRARGGEQYF
TGTGCCAGCAGTCGTGCGAGGGGAGGGGAGCAGTACTTC
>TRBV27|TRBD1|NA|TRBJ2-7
CASRGQGGVYEQYF
TGTGCCAGCAGGGGACAGGGCGGCGTCTACGAGCAGTACTTC
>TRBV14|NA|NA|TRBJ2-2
CASSPWGRDTGELFF
TGTGCCAGCAGCCCCTGGGGCAGGGACACCGGGGAGCTGTTTTTT
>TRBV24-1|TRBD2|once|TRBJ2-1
CATSAPGLAGVSGEQFF
TGTGCCACCAGTGCCCCGGGACTAGCGGGAGTATCTGGTGAGCAGTTCTTC
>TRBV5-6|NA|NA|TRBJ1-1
CASSWRGVNTEAFF
TGTGCCAGCAGCTGGCGAGGGGTAAACACTGAAGCTTTCTTT
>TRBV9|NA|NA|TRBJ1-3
CASSVRVGGNGNTIYF
TGTGCCAGCAGCGTAAGGGTTGGAGGGAATGGAAACACCATATATTTT
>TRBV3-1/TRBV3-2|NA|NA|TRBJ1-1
CASSQHTQSTEAFF
TGTGCCAGCAGCCAACACACCCAGTCTACTGAAGCTTTCTTT
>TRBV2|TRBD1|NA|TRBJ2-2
CASSEEQIGTATGELFF
TGTGCCAGCAGTGAAGAGCAAATCGGGACAGCGACCGGGGAGCTGTTTTTT
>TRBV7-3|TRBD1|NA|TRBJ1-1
CASSLGATGETEAFF
TGTGCCAGCAGCTTAGGCGCGACAGGGGAAACTGAAGCTTTCTTT
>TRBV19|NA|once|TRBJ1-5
CASSRDRSNQPQHF
TGTGCCAGTAGTCGTGACAGGAGCAATCAGCCCCAGCATTTT
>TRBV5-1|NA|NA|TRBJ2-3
CASSPVDSSTDTQYF
TGCGCCAGCAGCCCCGTGGACTCTAGCACAGATACGCAGTATTTT
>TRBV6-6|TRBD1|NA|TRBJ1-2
CASSYHPGVTGGADYGYTF
TGTGCCAGCAGCTACCATCCGGGAGTCACAGGGGGCGCGGATTATGGCTACACCTTC